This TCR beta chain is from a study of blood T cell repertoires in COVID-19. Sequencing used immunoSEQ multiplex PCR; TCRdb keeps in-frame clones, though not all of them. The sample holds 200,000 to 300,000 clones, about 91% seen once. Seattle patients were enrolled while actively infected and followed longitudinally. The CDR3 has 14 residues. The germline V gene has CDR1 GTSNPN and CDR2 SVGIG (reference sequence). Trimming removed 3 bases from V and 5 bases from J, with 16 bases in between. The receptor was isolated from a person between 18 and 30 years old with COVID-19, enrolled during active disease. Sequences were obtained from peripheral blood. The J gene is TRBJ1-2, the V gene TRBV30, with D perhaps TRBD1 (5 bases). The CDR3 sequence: CAWRWTPPWYGYTF. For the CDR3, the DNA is TGTGCCTGGAGGTGGACACCACCTTGGTATGGCTACACCTTC.